This T cell receptor beta chain was captured by sequencing in a study of patients and donors after allogeneic stem cell transplantation. Losses at the gene ends were 3 bases for V and 5 bases for J; bases not matched to a gene: 9. The CDR3 runs to 15 residues. Germline CDR1 SGDLS, CDR2 YYNGEE. MiXCR was run by TCRdb on the RT-PCR reads, yielding one entry per CDR3 protein. The profile shows a few hundred thousand distinct CDR3 sequences, about 38% of them singletons. V usage is TRBV9 and J usage is TRBJ2-7, with 9 bases lining up with TRBD1. This clonotype originated in a human donor who was either an allogeneic HSCT recipient or a stem cell or donor lymphocyte infusion donor (not recorded which). It is not recorded whose cells these are; they may come from a transplant donor. Sample: blood, either unsorted or a sorted T cell fraction (not recorded which). The CDR3 DNA is TGTGCCAGCAGCGAATCCGGGACAGGGAGCGACGAGCAGTACTTC. It translates to CASSESGTGSDEQYF.